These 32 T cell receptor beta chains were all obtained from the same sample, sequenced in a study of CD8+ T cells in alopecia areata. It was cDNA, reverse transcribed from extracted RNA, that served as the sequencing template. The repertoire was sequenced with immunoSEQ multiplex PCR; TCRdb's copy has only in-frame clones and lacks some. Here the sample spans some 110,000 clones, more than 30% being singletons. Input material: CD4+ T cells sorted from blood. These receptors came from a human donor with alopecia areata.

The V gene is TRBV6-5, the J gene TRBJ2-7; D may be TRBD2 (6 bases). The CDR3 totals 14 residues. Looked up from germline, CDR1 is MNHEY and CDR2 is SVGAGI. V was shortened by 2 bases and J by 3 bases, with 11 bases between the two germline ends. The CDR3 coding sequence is TGTGCCAGCAGTTACGGGGGGACTGACTACGAGCAGTACTTC. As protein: CASSYGGTDYEQYF.

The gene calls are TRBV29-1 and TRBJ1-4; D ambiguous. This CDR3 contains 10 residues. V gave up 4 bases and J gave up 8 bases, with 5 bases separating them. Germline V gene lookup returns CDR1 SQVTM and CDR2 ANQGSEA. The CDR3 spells CSVVGEKLFF. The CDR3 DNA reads TGCAGCGTTGTGGGGGAAAAACTGTTTTTT.

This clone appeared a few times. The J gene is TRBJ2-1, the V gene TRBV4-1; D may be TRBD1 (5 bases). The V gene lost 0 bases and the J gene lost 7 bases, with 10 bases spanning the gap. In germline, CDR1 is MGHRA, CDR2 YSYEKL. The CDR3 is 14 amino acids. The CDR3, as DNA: TGCGCCAGCAGCCAAGATCAACCAGGGAATGAGCAGTTCTTC. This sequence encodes CASSQDQPGNEQFF.

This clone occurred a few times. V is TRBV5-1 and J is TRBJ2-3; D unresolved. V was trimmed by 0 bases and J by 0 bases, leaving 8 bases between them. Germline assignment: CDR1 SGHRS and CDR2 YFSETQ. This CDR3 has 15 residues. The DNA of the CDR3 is TGCGCCAGCAGCTTGGCCGAGCCTAGCACAGATACGCAGTATTTT. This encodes CASSLAEPSTDTQYF.

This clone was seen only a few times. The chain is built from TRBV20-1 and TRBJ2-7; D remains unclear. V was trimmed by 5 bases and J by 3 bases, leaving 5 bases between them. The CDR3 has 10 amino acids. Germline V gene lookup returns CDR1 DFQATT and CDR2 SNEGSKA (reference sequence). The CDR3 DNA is TGCAGTGCTGCCGACTACGAGCAGTACTTC. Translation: CSAADYEQYF.

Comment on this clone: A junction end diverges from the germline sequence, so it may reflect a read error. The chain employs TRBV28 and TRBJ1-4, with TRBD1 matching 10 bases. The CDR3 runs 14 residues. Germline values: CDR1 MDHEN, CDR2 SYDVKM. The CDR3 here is CASTYRDRGSKSIF. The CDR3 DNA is TGTGCCAGCACATACCGGGACAGGGGTTCGAAGTCAATTTTT.

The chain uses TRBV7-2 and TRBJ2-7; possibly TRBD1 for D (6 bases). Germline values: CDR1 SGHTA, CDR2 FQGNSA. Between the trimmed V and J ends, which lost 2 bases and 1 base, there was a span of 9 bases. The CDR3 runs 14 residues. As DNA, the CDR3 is TGTGCCAGCAGCTTAAGCGACAGGTCCTACGAGCAGTACTTC. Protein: CASSLSDRSYEQYF.

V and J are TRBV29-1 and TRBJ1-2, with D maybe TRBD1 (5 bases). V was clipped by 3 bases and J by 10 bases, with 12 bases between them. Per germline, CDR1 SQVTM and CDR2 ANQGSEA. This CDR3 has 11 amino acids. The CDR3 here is CSVEAGTDYTF. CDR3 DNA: TGCAGCGTTGAGGCAGGGACGGACTACACCTTC.

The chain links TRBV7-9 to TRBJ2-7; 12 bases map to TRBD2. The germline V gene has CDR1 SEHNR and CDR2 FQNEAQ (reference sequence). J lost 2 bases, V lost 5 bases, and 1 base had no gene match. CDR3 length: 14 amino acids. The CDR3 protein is CASSRTSGTYEQYF. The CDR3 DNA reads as TGTGCCAGCAGCCGGACTAGCGGGACCTACGAGCAGTACTTC. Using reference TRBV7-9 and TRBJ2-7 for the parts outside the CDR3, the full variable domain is DTGVSQNPRHKITKRGQNVTFRCDPISEHNRLYWYRQTLGQGPEFLTYFQNEAQLEKSRLLSDRFSAERPKGSFSTLEIQRTEQGDSAMYLCASSRTSGTYEQYFGPGTRLTVT.

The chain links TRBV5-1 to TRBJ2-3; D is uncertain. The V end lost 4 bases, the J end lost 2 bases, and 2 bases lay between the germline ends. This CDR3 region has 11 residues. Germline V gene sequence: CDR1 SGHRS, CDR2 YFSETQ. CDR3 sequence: CASSITDTQYF. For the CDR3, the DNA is TGCGCCAGCAGCATCACAGATACGCAGTATTTT. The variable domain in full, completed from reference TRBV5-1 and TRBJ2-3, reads KAGVTQTPRYLIKTRGQQVTLSCSPISGHRSVSWYQQTPGQGLQFLFEYFSETQRNKGNFPGRFSGRQFSNSRSEMNVSTLELGDSALYLCASSITDTQYFGPGTRLTVL.

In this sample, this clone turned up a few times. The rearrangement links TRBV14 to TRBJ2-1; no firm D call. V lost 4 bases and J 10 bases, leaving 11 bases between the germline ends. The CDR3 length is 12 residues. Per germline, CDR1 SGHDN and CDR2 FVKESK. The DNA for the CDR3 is TGTGCCAGCAGCCCCTCCAGTAGCGAGCAGTTCTTC. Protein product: CASSPSSSEQFF.

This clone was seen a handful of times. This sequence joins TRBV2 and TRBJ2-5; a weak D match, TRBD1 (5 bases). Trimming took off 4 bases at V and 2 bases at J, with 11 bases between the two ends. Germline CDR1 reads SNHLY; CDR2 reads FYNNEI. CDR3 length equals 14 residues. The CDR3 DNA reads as TGTGCCAGCAGTGCCAATGACAGACAAGAGACCCAGTACTTC. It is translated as CASSANDRQETQYF.

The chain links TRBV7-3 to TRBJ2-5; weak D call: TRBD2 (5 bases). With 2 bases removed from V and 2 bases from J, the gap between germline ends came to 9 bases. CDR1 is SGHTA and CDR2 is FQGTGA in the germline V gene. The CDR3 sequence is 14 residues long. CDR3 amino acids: CASSLEGGQETQYF. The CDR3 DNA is TGTGCCAGCAGCTTAGAGGGCGGTCAAGAGACCCAGTACTTC.

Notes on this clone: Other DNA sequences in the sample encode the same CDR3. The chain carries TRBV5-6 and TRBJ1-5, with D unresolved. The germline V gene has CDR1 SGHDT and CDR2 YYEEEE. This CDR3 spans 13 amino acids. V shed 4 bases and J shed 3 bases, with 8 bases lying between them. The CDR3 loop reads CASSLSPNQPQHF. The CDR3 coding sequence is TGTGCCAGCAGCCTCAGTCCCAATCAGCCCCAGCATTTT.

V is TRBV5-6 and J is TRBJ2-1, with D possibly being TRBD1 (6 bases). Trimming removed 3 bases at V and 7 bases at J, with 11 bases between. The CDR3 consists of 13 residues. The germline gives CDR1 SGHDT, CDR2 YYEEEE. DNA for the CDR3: TGTGCCAGCAGCTGGATTGACAGGAATGAGCAGTTCTTC. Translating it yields CASSWIDRNEQFF.

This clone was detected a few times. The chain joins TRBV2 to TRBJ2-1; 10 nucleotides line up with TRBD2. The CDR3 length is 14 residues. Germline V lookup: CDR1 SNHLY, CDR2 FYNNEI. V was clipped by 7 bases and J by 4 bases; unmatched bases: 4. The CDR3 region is CASTEAGGYNEQFF. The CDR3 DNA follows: TGTGCCAGCACGGAAGCGGGAGGGTACAATGAGCAGTTCTTC.

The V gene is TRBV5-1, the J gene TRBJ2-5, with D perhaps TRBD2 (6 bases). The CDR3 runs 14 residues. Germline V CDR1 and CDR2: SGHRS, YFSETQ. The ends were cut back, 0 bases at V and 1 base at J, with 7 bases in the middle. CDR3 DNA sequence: TGCGCCAGCAGCTTGGGGGACTTCCAAGAGACCCAGTACTTC. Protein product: CASSLGDFQETQYF.

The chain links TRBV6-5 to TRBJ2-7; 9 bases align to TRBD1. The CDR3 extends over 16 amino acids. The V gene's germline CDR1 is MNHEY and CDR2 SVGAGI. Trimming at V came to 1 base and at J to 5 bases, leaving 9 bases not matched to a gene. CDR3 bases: TGTGCCAGCAGTTACTATTCCGGGACAGGGAGGCACGAGCAGTACTTC. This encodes CASSYYSGTGRHEQYF.

CDR3 coding DNA: TGTGCCAGCAGCGTAGATGGTGGGGGCCACACCTTC. Translated: CASSVDGGGHTF. The chain employs TRBV9 and TRBJ1-2, with TRBD1 as a possible D gene (6 bases). The CDR3 sequence is 12 residues long. V was clipped by 0 bases and J by 12 bases, with 12 bases between them. Germline CDR1 SGDLS, CDR2 YYNGEE.

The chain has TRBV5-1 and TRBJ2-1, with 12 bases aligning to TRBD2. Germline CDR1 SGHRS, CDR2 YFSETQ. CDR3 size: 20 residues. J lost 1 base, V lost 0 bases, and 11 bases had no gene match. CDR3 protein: CASSLAGGASGRGSYNEQFF. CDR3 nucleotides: TGCGCCAGCAGCTTGGCCGGTGGAGCTAGCGGGAGGGGATCCTACAATGAGCAGTTCTTC.

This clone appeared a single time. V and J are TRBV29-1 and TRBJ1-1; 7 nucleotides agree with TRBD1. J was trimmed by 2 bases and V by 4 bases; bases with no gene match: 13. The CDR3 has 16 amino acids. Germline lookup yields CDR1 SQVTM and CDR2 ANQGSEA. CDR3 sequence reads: CSVGRDRRMTNTEAFF. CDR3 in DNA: TGCAGCGTTGGCAGGGACAGACGAATGACAAACACTGAAGCTTTCTTT. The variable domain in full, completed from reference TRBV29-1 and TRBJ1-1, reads SAVISQKPSRDICQRGTSLTIQCQVDSQVTMMFWYRQQPGQSLTLIATANQGSEATYESGFVIDKFPISRPNLTFSTLTVSNMSPEDSSIYLCSVGRDRRMTNTEAFFGQGTRLTVV.

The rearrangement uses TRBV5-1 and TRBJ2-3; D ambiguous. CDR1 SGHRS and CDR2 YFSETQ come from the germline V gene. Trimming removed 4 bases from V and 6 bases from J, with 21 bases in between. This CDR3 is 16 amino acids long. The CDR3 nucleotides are TGCGCCAGCAGCCAAACCACCACCGGTGGATTGGATACGCAGTATTTT. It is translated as CASSQTTTGGLDTQYF.

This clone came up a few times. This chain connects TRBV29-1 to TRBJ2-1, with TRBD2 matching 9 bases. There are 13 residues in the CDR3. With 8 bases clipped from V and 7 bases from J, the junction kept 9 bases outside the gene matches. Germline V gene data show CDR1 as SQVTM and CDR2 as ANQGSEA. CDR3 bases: TGCAGCCATACCGGGACTAGCTCAAATGAGCAGTTCTTC. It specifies CSHTGTSSNEQFF.

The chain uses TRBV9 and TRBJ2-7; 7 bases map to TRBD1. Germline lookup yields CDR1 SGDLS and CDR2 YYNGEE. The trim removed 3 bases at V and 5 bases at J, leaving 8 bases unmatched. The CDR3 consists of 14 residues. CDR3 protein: CASSDGTGVDEQYF. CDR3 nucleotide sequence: TGTGCCAGCAGCGACGGAACAGGGGTGGACGAGCAGTACTTC.

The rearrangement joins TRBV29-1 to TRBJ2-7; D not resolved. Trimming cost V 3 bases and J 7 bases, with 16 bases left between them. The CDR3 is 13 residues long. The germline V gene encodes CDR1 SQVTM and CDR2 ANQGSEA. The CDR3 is CSVETSVRYEQYF. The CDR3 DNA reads TGCAGCGTTGAGACCTCGGTCCGTTATGAGCAGTACTTC.

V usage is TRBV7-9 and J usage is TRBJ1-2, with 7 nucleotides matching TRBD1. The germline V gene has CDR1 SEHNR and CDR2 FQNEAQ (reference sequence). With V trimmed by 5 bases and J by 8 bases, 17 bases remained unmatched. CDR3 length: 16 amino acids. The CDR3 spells CASSPRRGPGSEGYTF. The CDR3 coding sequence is TGTGCCAGCAGCCCTAGGAGGGGGCCTGGCTCGGAGGGCTACACCTTC.

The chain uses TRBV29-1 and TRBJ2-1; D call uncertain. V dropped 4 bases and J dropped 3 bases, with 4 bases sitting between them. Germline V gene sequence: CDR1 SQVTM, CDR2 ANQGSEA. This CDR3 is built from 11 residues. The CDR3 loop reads CSVAGYNEQFF. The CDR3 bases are TGCAGCGTTGCGGGCTACAATGAGCAGTTCTTC.

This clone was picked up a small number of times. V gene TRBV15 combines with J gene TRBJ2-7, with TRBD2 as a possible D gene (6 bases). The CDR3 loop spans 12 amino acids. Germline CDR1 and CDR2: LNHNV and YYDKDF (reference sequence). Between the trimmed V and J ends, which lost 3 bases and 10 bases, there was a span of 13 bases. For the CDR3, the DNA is TGTGCCACCAGCAGCGCGACTAGTAGACAGTACTTC. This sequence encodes CATSSATSRQYF.

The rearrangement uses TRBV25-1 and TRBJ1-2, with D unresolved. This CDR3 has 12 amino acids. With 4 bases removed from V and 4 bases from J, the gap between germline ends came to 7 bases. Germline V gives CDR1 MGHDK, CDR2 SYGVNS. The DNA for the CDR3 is TGTGCCAGCAGTGCCTCGAGCTATGGCTACACCTTC. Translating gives CASSASSYGYTF.

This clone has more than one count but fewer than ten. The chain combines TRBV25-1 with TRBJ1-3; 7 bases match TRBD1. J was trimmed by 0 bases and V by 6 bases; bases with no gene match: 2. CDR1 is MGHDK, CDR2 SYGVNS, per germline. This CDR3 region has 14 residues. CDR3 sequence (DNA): TGTGCCAGCAGACGGGACAGCTCTGGAAACACCATATATTTT. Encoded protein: CASRRDSSGNTIYF.

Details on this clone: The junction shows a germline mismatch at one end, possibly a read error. DNA for the CDR3: TGTTCTGGGGGTGGGCAGAACACTGAAGCTTTCTTT. Its translation is CSGGGQNTEAFF. This chain links TRBV29-1 with TRBJ1-1; D possibly corresponds to TRBD1 (5 bases). Germline V lookup: CDR1 SQVTM, CDR2 ANQGSEA. The CDR3 has 12 residues.

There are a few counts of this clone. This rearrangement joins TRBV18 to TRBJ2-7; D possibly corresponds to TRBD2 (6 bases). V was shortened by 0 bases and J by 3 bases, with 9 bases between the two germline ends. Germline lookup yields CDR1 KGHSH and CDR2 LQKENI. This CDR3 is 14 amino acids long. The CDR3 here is CASSPPGLVYEQYF. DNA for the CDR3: TGTGCCAGCTCACCACCGGGACTCGTCTACGAGCAGTACTTC.